The TCR beta chain described here comes from a study of blood T cell repertoires in COVID-19. Study details: Spain, Italy and the United States supplied samples that represented acute and convalescent COVID-19. T cells, B-cell-depleted T cells, or PBMCs supplied cDNA or gDNA.

Allocation to cohorts depended on clinical history reported by the participants. Authors' methods: The assay estimated nucleated cells by amplifying reference gene primers. The protocol was immunoSEQ multiplex PCR, while the TCRdb copy is restricted to in-frame clones and leaves out a portion. V and J calls and clone size follow that table, whereas D and trimming were derived from the DNA. The table includes approximately 210,000 clones, around 88% detected once. This clone was seen a handful of times. Germline V gene data show CDR1 as LNHDA and CDR2 as SQIVND (reference sequence). V was shortened by 2 bases and J by 6 bases, with 8 bases between the two germline ends. The CDR3 covers 14 residues.

Sequencing was carried out using PBMCs or T cells enriched from blood (not recorded which). This sequence joins TRBV19 and TRBJ1-6, with D perhaps matching TRBD1 (5 bases). This receptor was taken from a woman between 45 and 65 years old with acute COVID-19. The CDR3 is CASSIYRGNSPLHF. The CDR3 region has the DNA TGTGCCAGTAGTATATATAGGGGTAATTCACCCCTCCACTTT.